The clone carrying this T cell receptor (beta chain) was recorded once. Its specificity is unknown. These data belong to a study of radiotherapy plus CTLA-4 blockade in lung cancer. Sequencing was performed with immunoSEQ multiplex PCR; in TCRdb, only in-frame clones are kept and a portion is missing. The sample records about 40,000 clones, about four fifths being singletons. General study results and limits: After radiotherapy and ipilimumab, tumor-derived clones expanded in peripheral blood.

The germline V gene has CDR1 SGHVS and CDR2 FNYEAQ. V lost 0 bases to trimming and J lost 0 bases; unmatched junction nucleotides: 9. There are 20 residues in the CDR3. The chain recombines TRBV7-6 with TRBJ2-1; 12 nucleotides align to TRBD2. The starting material was peripheral blood, obtained from a patient treated with radiotherapy plus ipilimumab. The TCR sequence derives from a human donor with non-small cell lung cancer that progressed on radiotherapy plus ipilimumab. The CDR3 loop reads CASSLASGLAGLSSYNEQFF. The CDR3 DNA reads as TGTGCCAGCAGCTTAGCCTCAGGACTAGCGGGGTTGAGCTCCTACAATGAGCAGTTCTTC. The full variable domain, in which reference TRBV7-6 and TRBJ2-1 provide the parts outside the CDR3, is GAGVSQSPRYKVTKRGQDVALRCDPISGHVSLYWYRQALGQGPEFLTYFNYEAQQDKSGLPNDRFSAERPEGSISTLTIQRTEQRDSAMYRCASSLASGLAGLSSYNEQFFGPGTRLTVL.